These T cell receptor beta chains were read from a single sample in a study of cytotoxic CD8 clonotypes in ibrutinib-treated CLL. The repertoire was sequenced with immunoSEQ multiplex PCR; TCRdb's copy has only in-frame clones and lacks some. This sample yields around 140,000 clones, of which 76% are seen a single time; about 5% belongs to the top ten. Sequenced material: PBMCs, taken after 24 months of ibrutinib treatment. The receptors were sampled from a human donor with chronic lymphocytic leukemia. CDR3s leave out the opening cysteine and the closing phenylalanine or tryptophan. Each record gives: CDR3 protein, V gene, clone size. Rows may omit the clone size; those that give it use once, few, many or a size class.

CDR3: SVEGQRGGADTQY; V: TRBV29-1; size: NA
CDR3: ASSRSVAGELF; V: TRBV6-5; size: NA
CDR3: ASSWAGVAGELF; V: TRBV27; size: NA
CDR3: ASSPRAGHNQPQH; V: TRBV18; size: NA
CDR3: ASSPGQSGYT; V: TRBV5-1; size: NA
CDR3: ASRPAPPTDTQY; V: TRBV12-2; size: once
CDR3: ASSLGGDYGYT; V: TRBV5-1; size: NA
CDR3: ASSLRVGQARTDTQY; V: TRBV27; size: few
CDR3: ASSPRADYGYT; V: TRBV7-2; size: once
CDR3: ASSYSNPPYEQY; V: TRBV6-5; size: NA
CDR3: ATRAPGGYGYT; V: TRBV2; size: NA
CDR3: ASSPREYPIAKNIQY; V: TRBV7-9; size: NA
CDR3: ASSTSGAYNEQF; V: TRBV5-4; size: once
CDR3: ASSRDRNQETQY; V: TRBV2; size: NA
CDR3: ASRSLAGRTNTGELF; V: TRBV19; size: NA
CDR3: ASSPSQREVSEQY; V: TRBV18; size: NA
CDR3: ASSSSPGETQY; V: TRBV11-1; size: NA
CDR3: ASSRGASGSVQY; V: TRBV4-2; size: few
CDR3: ASSVGSSGSFNEQF; V: TRBV9; size: once
CDR3: AWSIGGRWYTEAF; V: TRBV30; size: NA
CDR3: ASSPGQGLREKLF; V: TRBV5-1; size: once
CDR3: ASSDGGRRDQPQH; V: TRBV28; size: NA
CDR3: ASSRTSPDEQF; V: TRBV9; size: NA
CDR3: ASSHSEVGEGEKLF; V: TRBV18; size: NA
CDR3: ASSPDRGDEQY; V: TRBV5-4; size: NA
CDR3: AISARDRGDEQF; V: TRBV10-3; size: once
CDR3: ASRAGVGNEQY; V: TRBV10-2; size: NA
CDR3: ASSFGQGGSYNSPLH; V: TRBV5-4; size: NA
CDR3: ASSLGGLAGLRETQY; V: TRBV5-4; size: NA
CDR3: ASSLIGTSAPYEQY; V: TRBV28; size: NA
CDR3: ASSPGGKGETQY; V: TRBV11-1; size: NA
CDR3: ASSPSGGTGYEQY; V: TRBV5-8; size: NA
CDR3: ASSFAEGAEQY; V: TRBV5-1; size: NA
CDR3: ASSEAREGQPQH; V: TRBV2; size: few
CDR3: ASSYSGQGKNEQY; V: TRBV6-6; size: NA
CDR3: ASSERGPNTEAF; V: TRBV25-1; size: NA
CDR3: ASTQSRSANQPQH; V: TRBV6-5; size: few
CDR3: ASSPQGGDYGYT; V: TRBV7-9; size: NA
CDR3: SVRTGGTDTQY; V: TRBV29-1; size: NA
CDR3: ARATEAF; V: TRBV30; size: NA
CDR3: ASSFRTGEETQY; V: TRBV5-1; size: NA